These 10 T cell receptor beta chains originate from one sample sequenced in a study of blood T cells in healthy people across ages. Primers used in a second PCR of about 7 to 11 cycles were a sample-barcoded 5' primer and a J-beta primer mix. Using its own MiXCR run on the 5' RACE reads, TCRdb lists one record per CDR3 protein. The sample shows about a million distinct CDR3 sequences, roughly 51% of them seen only once. Source material: blood. The origin of the receptors is a woman aged 60-75 years in good health.

The chain recombines TRBV20-1 with TRBJ2-3, with 13 bases that match TRBD2. There are 15 residues in the CDR3. CDR1 is DFQATT, CDR2 SNEGSKA, per germline (reference sequence). V was pared by 6 bases and J by 6 bases, with 9 bases of the junction left unmatched. CDR3 residues: CSARTTSGRADTQYF. The CDR3 coding sequence is TGCAGTGCCCGAACCACTAGCGGGAGGGCGGATACGCAGTATTTT.

This clonotype appeared a few times. The chain combines TRBV29-1 with TRBJ2-1; 10 bases agree with TRBD2. From germline, CDR1 is SQVTM and CDR2 ANQGSEA. V was pared by 6 bases and J by 2 bases, with 7 bases of the junction left unmatched. This CDR3 is 15 amino acids long. CDR3 in amino acids: CSVLAGGLTYNEQFF. The CDR3 DNA is TGCAGCGTGTTAGCGGGAGGACTTACCTACAATGAGCAGTTCTTC.

This rearrangement joins TRBV12-3 or TRBV12-4 to TRBJ2-5, with 8 bases aligning to TRBD1. Judging by the DNA end, TRBJ2-7 fits better; the J call may be wrong. The CDR3 has 14 amino acids. The DNA for the CDR3 is TGTGCCAGCACCACGGACAGGGCGGGTCTCGAGCAGTACTTC. It encodes CASTTDRAGLEQYF.

The chain joins TRBV12-3 or TRBV12-4 to TRBJ2-3; 15 bases map to TRBD2. Unmatched junction bases numbered 5, after V lost 6 bases and J lost 4 bases. The CDR3 extends over 16 amino acids. CDR3 nucleotides: TGTGCCAGCAGAGGACTAGCGGGAGGGCCCGCAGATACGCAGTATTTT. This gives the protein CASRGLAGGPADTQYF.

V and J are TRBV11-2 and TRBJ2-3; TRBD2 matches 11 bases. The germline V gene has CDR1 SGHAT and CDR2 FQNNGV. The CDR3 runs 16 residues. V was pared by 1 base and J by 4 bases, with 4 bases of the junction left unmatched. As DNA, the CDR3 is TGTGCCAGCAGCTTAGTCTTTAGCGGGAGGGCAGATACGCAGTATTTT. Protein: CASSLVFSGRADTQYF.

This clonotype was observed a single time. The chain employs TRBV7-2 and TRBJ1-2; D ambiguous. V was clipped by 5 bases and J by 4 bases, with 5 bases between them. Germline V gene data show CDR1 as SGHTA and CDR2 as FQGNSA. This CDR3 region has 11 residues. The CDR3 loop is CTSSAGYGYTF. CDR3 DNA: TGTACCAGCAGCGCAGGCTATGGCTACACCTTC.

The CDR3 here is CASSSHRATTSPLHF. CDR3 coding DNA: TGTGCCAGCAGCTCCCACCGGGCCACAACTTCACCCCTCCACTTT. This chain joins TRBV7-2 and TRBJ1-6; D is undetermined. In germline, CDR1 is SGHTA, CDR2 FQGNSA. The CDR3 has 15 amino acids. V dropped 4 bases and J dropped 9 bases, with 16 bases sitting between them.

This clonotype was seen a handful of times. This chain links TRBV20-1 with TRBJ2-1; 7 bases map to TRBD2. The CDR3 totals 14 residues. Losses at the gene ends were 7 bases for V and 10 bases for J; bases not matched to a gene: 16. Germline V lookup: CDR1 DFQATT, CDR2 SNEGSKA (reference sequence). The CDR3 protein is CSVIASGISSEQFF. In nucleotides, the CDR3 is TGCAGTGTTATTGCGAGCGGGATTTCCAGCGAGCAGTTCTTC.

This chain joins TRBV20-1 and TRBJ2-1, with unresolved D. CDR3 length: 14 residues. Trimming shortened V by 0 bases and J by 5 bases, and 11 bases separated the two germline ends. CDR1 and CDR2 from the germline V gene are DFQATT and SNEGSKA (reference sequence). CDR3 DNA sequence: TGCAGTGCTAGAGAACAGAGAGGAAACAATGAGCAGTTCTTC. It encodes CSAREQRGNNEQFF.

This clonotype has just a few counts. The chain joins TRBV5-4 to TRBJ2-7; D remains unclear. Germline CDR1 is SGHNT and CDR2 is YYREEE (reference sequence). With 0 bases removed from V and 6 bases from J, the gap between germline ends came to 10 bases. The CDR3 sequence is 13 residues long. CDR3: CASSLAGPAEQYF. The CDR3 DNA reads TGTGCCAGCAGCTTGGCCGGTCCGGCCGAGCAGTACTTC.